This entry features one T cell receptor (beta chain) sequence. This sample is part of a study of T-cell memory formation after mild COVID-19. CDR1 is DFQATT and CDR2 is SNEGSKA in the germline V gene (reference sequence). V trimming: 4 bases; J trimming: 3 bases; junction bases outside the gene matches: 10. This CDR3 is built from 15 residues. Researchers used 5'RACE with constant-segment primers to make TCR alpha and TCR beta cDNA libraries that carry sample barcodes and UMIs. One entry per CDR3 protein results from TCRdb running MiXCR on the 5' RACE reads. This sample has 200,000 to 250,000 distinct CDR3 sequences; roughly 10% occur once, and the top ten carry more than 20%.

This sequence originates from a man aged 18 to 30 who had mild COVID-19 (a few samples of this study predate the infection). Cell type and time point are not known. Sample: PBMCs or a T cell subset sorted from them (not recorded which). The chain uses TRBV20-1 and TRBJ1-1, with 8 bases identical to TRBD1. The CDR3 sequence is CSAIPGGAGYTEAFF. The CDR3 DNA sequence: TGCAGTGCTATCCCAGGGGGCGCGGGGTACACTGAAGCTTTCTTT.